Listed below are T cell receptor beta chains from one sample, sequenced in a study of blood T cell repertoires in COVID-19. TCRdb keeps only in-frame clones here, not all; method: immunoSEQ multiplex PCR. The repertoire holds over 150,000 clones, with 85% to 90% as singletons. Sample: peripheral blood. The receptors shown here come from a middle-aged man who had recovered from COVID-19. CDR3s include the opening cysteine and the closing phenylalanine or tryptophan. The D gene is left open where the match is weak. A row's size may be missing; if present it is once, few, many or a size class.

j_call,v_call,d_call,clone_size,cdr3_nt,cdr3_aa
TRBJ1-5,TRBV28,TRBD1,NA,TGTGCCAGCAGTGCAACCTCACAGGGGGCGCGGGTTCAGCCCCAGCATTTT,CASSATSQGARVQPQHF
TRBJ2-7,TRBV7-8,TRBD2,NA,TGTGCCAGCAGCTTAGACCCAGCGGGACGTTCCTACGAGCAGTACTTC,CASSLDPAGRSYEQYF
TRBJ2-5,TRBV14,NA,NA,TGTGCCAGCAGCCCTTGGACAGTTACAGTACAAGAGACCCAGTACTTC,CASSPWTVTVQETQYF
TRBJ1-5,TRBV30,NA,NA,TGTGCCTGGAGTGAAGGGAGGGATCAGCCCCAGCATTTT,CAWSEGRDQPQHF
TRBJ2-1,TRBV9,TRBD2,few,TGTGCCAGCAGCGTAGGGGGAACTAGCGGGAGGGATGAGCAGTTCTTC,CASSVGGTSGRDEQFF
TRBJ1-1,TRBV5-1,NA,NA,TGCGCCAGCAGCTTGGTGGGGGCCACTGAAGCTTTCTTT,CASSLVGATEAFF
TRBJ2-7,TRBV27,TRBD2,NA,TGTGCCAGCAGTTTAAGCGGGAGGCCCCCTAACGAGCAGTACTTC,CASSLSGRPPNEQYF
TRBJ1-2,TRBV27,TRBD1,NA,TGTGCCAGCAGTTTATCGGGACTCGACAGGGAGATTTCGGGAGGCTACACCTTC,CASSLSGLDREISGGYTF
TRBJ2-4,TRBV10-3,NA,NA,TGTGCCATCAGTGAGGCGAAAAACATTCAGTACTTC,CAISEAKNIQYF
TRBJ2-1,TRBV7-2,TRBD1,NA,TGTGCCAGCAGCTTAAATACCGGGACAGGGGGCACTGAGCAGTTCTTC,CASSLNTGTGGTEQFF
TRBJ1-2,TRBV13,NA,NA,TGTGCCAGCAGCTCCGCGGGTGTCTATGGCTACACCTTC,CASSSAGVYGYTF
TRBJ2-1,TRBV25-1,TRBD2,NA,TGTGCCAGCAGTTTTGGTGGGCTAGCGGGAAAAAATGAGCAGTTCTTC,CASSFGGLAGKNEQFF
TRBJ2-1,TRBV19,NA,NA,TGTGCCAGCTTAGCAGGGAACAATGAGCAGTTCTTC,CASLAGNNEQFF
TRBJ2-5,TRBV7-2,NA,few,TGTGCCAGCAAGGTGGGACTCCAACAGACCCAGTACTTC,CASKVGLQQTQYF
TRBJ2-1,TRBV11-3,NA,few,TGTGCCAGCAGTTCCGGACAGATACACAATGAGCAGTTCTTC,CASSSGQIHNEQFF
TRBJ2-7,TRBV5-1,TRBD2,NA,TGCGCCAGCAGCTTGGTGGCTAGCGGGGGCGTTTCCTACGAGCAGTACTTC,CASSLVASGGVSYEQYF
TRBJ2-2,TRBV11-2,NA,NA,TGTGCCCTACTAGCCGGGGAGCTGTTTTTT,CALLAGELFF
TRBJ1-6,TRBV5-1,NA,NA,TGCGCCAGCAGCTTGGCAGGCCCGTCAAATTCACCCCTCCACTTT,CASSLAGPSNSPLHF
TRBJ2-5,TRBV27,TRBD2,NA,TGTGCCAGCAGTGGGGGGGGACGACAAGAGACCCAGTACTTC,CASSGGGRQETQYF
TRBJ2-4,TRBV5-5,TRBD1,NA,TGTGCCAGCAGTTTGGAAGACAGGGTGGGCATTCAGTACTTC,CASSLEDRVGIQYF
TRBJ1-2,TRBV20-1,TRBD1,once,TGCAGTGCTAGTCCCGGGACAGGACATGGCTACACCTTC,CSASPGTGHGYTF
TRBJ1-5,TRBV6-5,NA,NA,TGTGCCAGCAGTTACTCGACGGGGATCGATCAGCCCCAGCATTTT,CASSYSTGIDQPQHF
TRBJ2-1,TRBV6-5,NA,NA,TGTGCCAGCAGCCCGGACAGAAGCTCCTACAATGAGCAGTTCTTC,CASSPDRSSYNEQFF
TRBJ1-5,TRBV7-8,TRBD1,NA,TGTGCCAGCAGCTTTGGGGGACAGAAACCGTCGGGCAATCAGCCCCAGCATTTT,CASSFGGQKPSGNQPQHF
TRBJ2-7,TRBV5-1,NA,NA,TGCGCCAGCAGCTTGGGGGGGAGGACAGGAACGTCCGAGCAGTACTTC,CASSLGGRTGTSEQYF
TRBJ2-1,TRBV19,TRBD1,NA,TGTGCCAGTAGTTCCGGGACAGGGAAAAATGAGCAGTTCTTC,CASSSGTGKNEQFF
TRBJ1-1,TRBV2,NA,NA,TGTGCCAGCATTACGAGGGACACTGAAGCTTTCTTT,CASITRDTEAFF
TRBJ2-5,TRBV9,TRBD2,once,TGTGCCAGCAGCGTAATCCCTAGCGGCCAAGAGACCCAGTACTTC,CASSVIPSGQETQYF
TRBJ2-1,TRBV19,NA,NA,TGTGCCAGTACCCCGGGAAGCTCCTACAATGAGCAGTTCTTC,CASTPGSSYNEQFF
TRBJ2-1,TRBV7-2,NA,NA,TGTGCCAGCGAAGCACAGGGTAGGGTACGTGAGCAGTTCTTC,CASEAQGRVREQFF
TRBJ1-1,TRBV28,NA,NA,TGTGCCAGCAGTTTCAGGGCCAGGGCGAACACTGAAGCTTTCTTT,CASSFRARANTEAFF
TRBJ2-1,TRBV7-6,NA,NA,TGTGCCAGCAGCTTAGGCAGGGGCGGCGGGGGCACCCCTTACAATGAGCAGTTCTTC,CASSLGRGGGGTPYNEQFF
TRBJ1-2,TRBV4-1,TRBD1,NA,TGCGCCAGCAGCCGAGGGGGCGCCTATGGCTACACCTTC,CASSRGGAYGYTF
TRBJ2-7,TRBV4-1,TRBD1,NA,TGCGCCAGCAGCCAAACGACAGGGAGCTACGAGCAGTACTTC,CASSQTTGSYEQYF
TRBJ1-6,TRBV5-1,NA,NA,TGCGCCAGCAGCCCCCGACAGTCCTATAATTCACCCCTCCACTTT,CASSPRQSYNSPLHF